A selection of T cell receptor beta chains follows, all from one sample in a study of identical twins. TCRdb independently ran MiXCR on the 5' RACE reads; one entry per CDR3 protein. This sample has approximately 620,000 distinct CDR3 sequences, with over 8.5% found just once. Separately, the same data were catalogued under a study of yellow fever vaccine responses in identical twins.

The specimen was PBMCs. The receptors derive from a woman between 18 and 30 years old in good health. CDR3s include the opening cysteine and the closing phenylalanine or tryptophan. D genes are given only for firm matches. Only some rows state a clone size, as once, few, many or a class for expanded clones.

d_call: TRBD2
j_call: TRBJ2-1
v_call: TRBV30
clone_size: .
cdr3_aa: CAWSVSSGSAQFF
cdr3_nt: TGTGCCTGGAGTGTGTCTAGCGGGAGTGCTCAGTTCTTC

d_call: TRBD2
j_call: TRBJ2-7
v_call: TRBV7-9
clone_size: many
cdr3_aa: CASSLPLAGANEQYF
cdr3_nt: TGTGCCAGCAGCTTACCCCTAGCGGGAGCGAACGAGCAGTACTTC

d_call: .
j_call: TRBJ2-3
v_call: TRBV9
clone_size: .
cdr3_aa: CASSQRTSTDTQYF
cdr3_nt: TGTGCCAGCAGCCAAAGGACGAGCACAGATACGCAGTATTTT

d_call: TRBD1
j_call: TRBJ2-1
v_call: TRBV10-3
clone_size: few
cdr3_aa: CAISDPGQAGDEQFF
cdr3_nt: TGTGCCATCAGTGACCCGGGACAGGCCGGGGATGAGCAGTTCTTC

d_call: TRBD1
j_call: TRBJ1-1
v_call: TRBV6-5
clone_size: few
cdr3_aa: CASSYSSRGSTEAFF
cdr3_nt: TGTGCCAGCAGTTACTCCAGCAGGGGGTCCACTGAAGCTTTCTTT

d_call: TRBD2
j_call: TRBJ2-1
v_call: TRBV4-3
clone_size: .
cdr3_aa: CASSQGGGLAGGRDEQFF
cdr3_nt: TGCGCCAGCAGCCAAGGTGGGGGCCTAGCGGGAGGGAGAGATGAGCAGTTCTTC

d_call: .
j_call: TRBJ2-3
v_call: TRBV3-1
clone_size: few
cdr3_aa: CASSQEMAGTQYF
cdr3_nt: TGTGCCAGCAGCCAAGAGATGGCGGGGACGCAGTATTTT

d_call: TRBD1
j_call: TRBJ2-1
v_call: TRBV11-3
clone_size: few
cdr3_aa: CASTLDGQGGNEQFF
cdr3_nt: TGTGCCAGCACCCTAGATGGACAGGGGGGGAATGAGCAGTTCTTC

d_call: TRBD2
j_call: TRBJ2-1
v_call: TRBV6-1
clone_size: .
cdr3_aa: CAAQGSSGGGEQFF
cdr3_nt: TGTGCCGCCCAGGGGTCTAGCGGGGGGGGCGAGCAGTTCTTC

d_call: .
j_call: TRBJ2-1
v_call: TRBV4-3
clone_size: many
cdr3_aa: CASSQDRWVGFKQFF
cdr3_nt: TGCGCCAGCAGCCAAGATCGTTGGGTGGGATTTAAGCAGTTCTTC

d_call: TRBD1
j_call: TRBJ2-2
v_call: TRBV3-1
clone_size: few
cdr3_aa: CASSQTGGFGELFF
cdr3_nt: TGTGCCAGCAGCCAAACAGGGGGATTCGGGGAGCTGTTTTTT

d_call: .
j_call: TRBJ2-5
v_call: TRBV4-2
clone_size: few
cdr3_aa: CASSQDSSAGLDFRGETQYF
cdr3_nt: TGTGCCAGCAGCCAAGATTCGAGCGCGGGACTTGATTTTCGGGGAGAGACCCAGTACTTC

d_call: TRBD1
j_call: TRBJ1-4
v_call: TRBV5-1
clone_size: few
cdr3_aa: CASSSQGAREKLFF
cdr3_nt: TGCGCCAGCAGCTCCCAGGGGGCAAGGGAAAAACTGTTTTTT

d_call: TRBD1
j_call: TRBJ2-7
v_call: TRBV6-5
clone_size: many
cdr3_aa: CASGQGEYEQYF
cdr3_nt: TGTGCCTCGGGACAGGGGGAATACGAGCAGTACTTC

d_call: .
j_call: TRBJ2-1
v_call: TRBV2
clone_size: few
cdr3_aa: CASNGGPSYNEQFF
cdr3_nt: TGTGCCAGCAACGGCGGGCCCTCCTACAATGAGCAGTTCTTC

d_call: .
j_call: TRBJ2-3
v_call: TRBV27
clone_size: .
cdr3_aa: CASSLYPGAPPTDTQYF
cdr3_nt: TGTGCCAGCAGTTTATACCCCGGGGCCCCACCCACAGATACGCAGTATTTT

d_call: TRBD1
j_call: TRBJ2-7
v_call: TRBV12-3/TRBV12-4
clone_size: few
cdr3_aa: CASSEQGAGSNEQYF
cdr3_nt: TGTGCCAGCAGTGAGCAGGGGGCGGGTAGCAACGAGCAGTACTTC

d_call: .
j_call: TRBJ1-5
v_call: TRBV9
clone_size: .
cdr3_aa: CASSVGTSNQPQHF
cdr3_nt: TGTGCCAGCAGCGTAGGGACAAGTAATCAGCCCCAGCATTTT

d_call: TRBD1
j_call: TRBJ2-5
v_call: TRBV5-1
clone_size: .
cdr3_aa: CASSFPGGQETQYF
cdr3_nt: TGCGCCAGCAGCTTCCCAGGGGGCCAAGAGACCCAGTACTTC

d_call: TRBD2
j_call: TRBJ2-7
v_call: TRBV12-3/TRBV12-4
clone_size: many
cdr3_aa: CASSEGTSGSYEQYF
cdr3_nt: TGTGCCAGCAGTGAAGGGACTAGCGGGTCCTACGAGCAGTACTTC

d_call: .
j_call: TRBJ2-3
v_call: TRBV6-1
clone_size: many
cdr3_aa: CASSEAGAGQYF
cdr3_nt: TGTGCCAGCAGTGAGGCCGGGGCGGGGCAGTATTTT

d_call: TRBD2
j_call: TRBJ2-3
v_call: TRBV4-1
clone_size: many
cdr3_aa: CASSQVPSGSIQLAQYF
cdr3_nt: TGCGCCAGCAGCCAAGTTCCCAGCGGGAGTATCCAATTAGCGCAGTATTTT

d_call: .
j_call: TRBJ2-1
v_call: TRBV11-1
clone_size: few
cdr3_aa: CASSSDFGGSPFGGEQFF
cdr3_nt: TGTGCCAGCAGCTCAGATTTCGGCGGAAGCCCATTCGGGGGTGAGCAGTTCTTC

d_call: .
j_call: TRBJ2-7
v_call: TRBV14
clone_size: few
cdr3_aa: CASSQDMVGYEQYF
cdr3_nt: TGTGCCAGCAGCCAAGATATGGTGGGCTACGAGCAGTACTTC

d_call: .
j_call: TRBJ2-5
v_call: TRBV5-1
clone_size: few
cdr3_aa: CASSLARDAWETQYF
cdr3_nt: TGCGCCAGCAGCTTGGCGCGGGACGCATGGGAGACCCAGTACTTC

d_call: TRBD2
j_call: TRBJ2-3
v_call: TRBV7-9
clone_size: few
cdr3_aa: CASSLRLAGGSTDTQYF
cdr3_nt: TGTGCCAGCAGCTTAAGGCTAGCGGGGGGTTCCACAGATACGCAGTATTTT

d_call: TRBD2
j_call: TRBJ2-2
v_call: TRBV6-1
clone_size: .
cdr3_aa: CASRGGTSGAGELFF
cdr3_nt: TGTGCCAGCAGGGGAGGGACTAGCGGGGCCGGGGAGCTGTTTTTT

d_call: .
j_call: TRBJ1-1
v_call: TRBV29-1
clone_size: many
cdr3_aa: CSVGQNLMNTEAFF
cdr3_nt: TGCAGCGTTGGGCAGAACTTAATGAACACTGAAGCTTTCTTT

d_call: .
j_call: TRBJ1-5
v_call: TRBV9
clone_size: .
cdr3_aa: CASSAWDGLNQPQHF
cdr3_nt: TGTGCCAGCAGCGCCTGGGACGGCTTAAATCAGCCCCAGCATTTT

d_call: TRBD1
j_call: TRBJ2-5
v_call: TRBV7-9
clone_size: .
cdr3_aa: CASSTDRGPRETQYF
cdr3_nt: TGTGCCAGCAGCACGGACAGGGGGCCGCGAGAGACCCAGTACTTC

d_call: .
j_call: TRBJ2-5
v_call: TRBV12-3/TRBV12-4
clone_size: many
cdr3_aa: CASSLWGKQETQYF
cdr3_nt: TGTGCCAGCAGTTTATGGGGAAAACAAGAGACCCAGTACTTC

d_call: .
j_call: TRBJ2-1
v_call: TRBV12-3/TRBV12-4
clone_size: many
cdr3_aa: CASSFLQRDSSYNEQFF
cdr3_nt: TGTGCCAGCAGTTTCCTCCAGCGGGACAGCTCCTACAATGAGCAGTTCTTC

d_call: .
j_call: TRBJ1-2
v_call: TRBV12-3/TRBV12-4
clone_size: many
cdr3_aa: CASSLGRGRNYGYTF
cdr3_nt: TGTGCCAGCAGTCTGGGACGGGGGAGAAACTATGGCTACACCTTC

d_call: .
j_call: TRBJ1-2
v_call: TRBV19
clone_size: few
cdr3_aa: CASSPGHDYGYTF
cdr3_nt: TGTGCCAGTAGTCCGGGACACGACTATGGCTACACCTTC

d_call: .
j_call: TRBJ2-2
v_call: TRBV27
clone_size: .
cdr3_aa: CASSFSGRANTGELFF
cdr3_nt: TGTGCCAGCAGTTTCTCGGGCAGGGCGAACACCGGGGAGCTGTTTTTT

d_call: TRBD1
j_call: TRBJ2-7
v_call: TRBV27
clone_size: few
cdr3_aa: CASSPKGAHEQYF
cdr3_nt: TGTGCCAGCAGTCCCAAGGGGGCCCACGAGCAGTACTTC